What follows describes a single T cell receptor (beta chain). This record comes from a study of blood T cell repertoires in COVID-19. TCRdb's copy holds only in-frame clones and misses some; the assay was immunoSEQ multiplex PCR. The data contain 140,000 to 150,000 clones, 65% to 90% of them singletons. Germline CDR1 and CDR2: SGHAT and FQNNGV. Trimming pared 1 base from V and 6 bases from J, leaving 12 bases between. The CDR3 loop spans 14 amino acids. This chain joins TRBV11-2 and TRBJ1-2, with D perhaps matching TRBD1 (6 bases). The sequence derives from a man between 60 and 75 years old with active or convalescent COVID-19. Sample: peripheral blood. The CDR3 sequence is CASSLVGGQHGYTF. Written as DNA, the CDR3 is TGTGCCAGCAGCTTAGTCGGTGGACAGCATGGCTACACCTTC. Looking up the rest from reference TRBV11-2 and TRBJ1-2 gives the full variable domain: EAGVAQSPRYKIIEKRQSVAFWCNPISGHATLYWYQQILGQGPKLLIQFQNNGVVDDSQLPKDRFSAERLKGVDSTLKIQPAKLEDSAVYLCASSLVGGQHGYTFGSGTRLTVV.